Here is one TCR beta chain with its context. Its antigen is still unknown. This sample was taken from a study of beta chain features in type 1 diabetes. Study in general: Cells sorted and examined across all samples totaled 90 million to 120 million. Regarding the study as a whole: TCRB repertoires of naive, central memory and Treg cells appeared more similar among patients than among healthy donors. The study notes PCR might favor shorter templates equally in patients and controls. Sequencing used cDNA, and cells with high TCR expression could therefore be over-represented.

J was trimmed by 4 bases and V by 1 base; bases with no gene match: 7. This CDR3 spans 16 amino acids. Germline V CDR1 and CDR2: ENHRY, SYGVKD. What was sequenced were expressed TCRB transcripts, since all of the isolated RNA had been reverse transcribed. TCRdb keeps only in-frame clones here, not all; method: immunoSEQ multiplex PCR. The table records roughly 370,000 clones, about 15% of them present only once. The origin of this receptor is a man aged 30 to 39 in good health. The genes are TRBV10-3 and TRBJ2-1, with TRBD2 matching 7 bases. The sample comprised naive CD4+ T cells from blood. CDR3 sequence (DNA): TGTGCCATCAGTGAGTTCACCGGGACTACTTACAATGAGCAGTTCTTC. It yields the protein CAISEFTGTTYNEQFF.